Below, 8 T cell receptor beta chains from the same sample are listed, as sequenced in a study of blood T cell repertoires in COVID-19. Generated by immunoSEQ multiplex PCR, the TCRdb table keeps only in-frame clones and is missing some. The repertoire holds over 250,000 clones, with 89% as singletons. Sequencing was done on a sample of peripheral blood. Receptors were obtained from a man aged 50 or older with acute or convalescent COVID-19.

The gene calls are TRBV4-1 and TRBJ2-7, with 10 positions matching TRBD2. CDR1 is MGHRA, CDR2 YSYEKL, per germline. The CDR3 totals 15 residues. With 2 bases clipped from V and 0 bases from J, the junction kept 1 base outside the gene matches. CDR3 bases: TGCGCCAGCAGCCAACTAGCGGGGGACTCCTACGAGCAGTACTTC. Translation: CASSQLAGDSYEQYF.

The CDR3, as DNA: TGTGCCAGCAGCGACGGACCGAGGGGGGATACGCAGTATTTT. Translation: CASSDGPRGDTQYF. The chain links TRBV9 to TRBJ2-3; a possible D gene is TRBD1 (6 bases). V lost 3 bases and J lost 6, with 14 bases in between. CDR1 is SGDLS, CDR2 YYNGEE, per germline. CDR3 length: 14 amino acids.

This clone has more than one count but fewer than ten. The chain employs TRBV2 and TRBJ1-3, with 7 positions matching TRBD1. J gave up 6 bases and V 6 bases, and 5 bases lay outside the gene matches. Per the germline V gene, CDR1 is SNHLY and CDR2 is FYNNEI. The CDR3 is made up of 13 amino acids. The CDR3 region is CASSAQGTNTIYF. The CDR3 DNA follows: TGTGCCAGCAGCGCACAGGGGACAAACACCATATATTTT.

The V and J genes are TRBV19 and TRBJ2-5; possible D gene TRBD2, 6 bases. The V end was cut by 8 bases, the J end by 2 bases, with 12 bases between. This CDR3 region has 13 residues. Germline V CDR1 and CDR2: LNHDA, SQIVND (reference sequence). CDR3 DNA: TGTGCCAGTGGGGGTAGCGGACAAGAGACCCAGTACTTC. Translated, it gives CASGGSGQETQYF.

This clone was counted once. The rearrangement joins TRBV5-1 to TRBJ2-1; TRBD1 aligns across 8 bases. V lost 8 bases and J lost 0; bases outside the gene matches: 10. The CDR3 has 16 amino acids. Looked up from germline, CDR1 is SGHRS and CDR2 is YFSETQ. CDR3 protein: CASSSQGGLSYNEQFF. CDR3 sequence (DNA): TGCGCCAGTAGTTCACAGGGGGGACTCTCCTACAATGAGCAGTTCTTC.

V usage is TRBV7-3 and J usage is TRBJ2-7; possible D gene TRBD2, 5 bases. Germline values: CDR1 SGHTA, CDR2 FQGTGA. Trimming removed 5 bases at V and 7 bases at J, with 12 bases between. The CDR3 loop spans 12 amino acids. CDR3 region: CASSPGLGEQYF. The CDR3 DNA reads TGTGCCAGCAGCCCCGGACTGGGGGAGCAGTACTTC. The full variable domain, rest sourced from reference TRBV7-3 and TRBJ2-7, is GAGVSQTPSNKVTEKGKYVELRCDPISGHTALYWYRQSLGQGPEFLIYFQGTGAADDSGLPNDRFFAVRPEGSVSTLKIQRTERGDSAVYLCASSPGLGEQYFGPGTRLTVT.

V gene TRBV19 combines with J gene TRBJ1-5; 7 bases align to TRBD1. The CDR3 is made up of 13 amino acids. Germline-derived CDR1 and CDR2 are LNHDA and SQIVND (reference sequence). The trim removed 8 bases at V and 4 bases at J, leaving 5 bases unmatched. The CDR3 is CASRDRVNQPQHF. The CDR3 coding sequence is TGTGCCAGTCGGGACAGAGTGAATCAGCCCCAGCATTTT.

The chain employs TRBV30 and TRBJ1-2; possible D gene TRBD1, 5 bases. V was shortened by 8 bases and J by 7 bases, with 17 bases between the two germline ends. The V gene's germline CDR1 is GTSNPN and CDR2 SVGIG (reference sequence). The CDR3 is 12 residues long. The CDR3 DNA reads TGTGCCCGGGACGGCCGGACTGGTGGCTACACCTTC. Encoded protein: CARDGRTGGYTF. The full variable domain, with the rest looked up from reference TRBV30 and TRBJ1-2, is SQTIHQWPATLVQPVGSPLSLECTVEGTSNPNLYWYRQAAGRGLQLLFYSVGIGQISSEVPQNLSASRPQDRQFILSSKKLLLSDSGFYLCARDGRTGGYTFGSGTRLTVV.